These 7 T cell receptor beta chains were all obtained from the same sample, sequenced in a study of blood T cell repertoires in COVID-19. Generated by immunoSEQ multiplex PCR, the TCRdb table keeps only in-frame clones and is missing some. The sample has under 450,000 clones, around 83% seen once. Sequenced sample: PBMCs or T cells enriched from blood (not recorded which). The receptors originated from a woman aged 45-59 years who had recovered from COVID-19.

The chain is built from TRBV5-1 and TRBJ2-7, with TRBD2 matching 8 bases. This CDR3 has 15 amino acids. The V and J ends lost 4 bases and 4 bases, in that order; junction bases with no gene match: 10. Per germline, CDR1 SGHRS and CDR2 YFSETQ. The CDR3 region is CASSPAASGWYEQYF. DNA for the CDR3: TGCGCCAGCAGCCCGGCTGCTAGCGGGTGGTACGAGCAGTACTTC.

The count of this clone is one. J is TRBJ1-1 and V is TRBV7-9, with 7 nucleotides matching TRBD1. In germline, CDR1 is SEHNR, CDR2 FQNEAQ (reference sequence). The trim removed 5 bases at V and 8 bases at J, leaving 5 bases unmatched. The CDR3 consists of 12 residues. Here the CDR3 reads CASSKQGLEAFF. The CDR3 DNA is TGTGCCAGCAGCAAACAGGGGCTAGAAGCTTTCTTT.

The chain carries TRBV6-5 and TRBJ2-2, with 8 bases matching TRBD2. V lost 2 bases, J lost 2 bases, and 1 base stayed unmatched. The CDR3 length is 15 residues. Per the germline V gene, CDR1 is MNHEY and CDR2 is SVGAGI. CDR3 bases: TGTGCCAGCAGTTACCGGGGGGGAAACACCGGGGAGCTGTTTTTT. It codes for CASSYRGGNTGELFF.

The gene calls are TRBV7-2 and TRBJ2-5; 8 nucleotides agree with TRBD2. The ends lost 2 bases at V and 2 bases at J; junction bases unmatched: 4. From germline, CDR1 is SGHTA and CDR2 FQGNSA. The CDR3 has 15 amino acids. CDR3 sequence reads: CASSLTGTRQETQYF. CDR3 nucleotide sequence: TGTGCCAGCAGCTTAACCGGGACTAGACAAGAGACCCAGTACTTC.

The chain links TRBV6-5 to TRBJ1-1, with D hard to call. V was shortened by 2 bases and J by 5 bases, with 12 bases between the two germline ends. The CDR3 contains 14 residues. From germline, CDR1 is MNHEY and CDR2 SVGAGI. Here the CDR3 DNA reads TGTGCCAGCAGTTACGGGTTGAGGGAAACTGAAGCTTTCTTT. This gives the protein CASSYGLRETEAFF.

The chain combines TRBV6-5 with TRBJ1-5; weak D call: TRBD1 (6 bases). The germline V gene has CDR1 MNHEY and CDR2 SVGAGI. This CDR3 is built from 15 residues. With 7 bases removed from V and 3 bases from J, the gap between germline ends came to 16 bases. Here the CDR3 reads CASTPGGGLNQPQHF. The CDR3 DNA sequence: TGTGCCAGCACCCCCGGGGGGGGCCTCAATCAGCCCCAGCATTTT.

J is TRBJ1-3 and V is TRBV9; weak D call: TRBD1 (5 bases). This CDR3 is 16 amino acids long. V lost 0 bases, J lost 0 bases, and 10 bases lay in between. The germline gives CDR1 SGDLS, CDR2 YYNGEE. The CDR3 DNA is TGTGCCAGCAGCGTAGGGGGGGAACCCTCTGGAAACACCATATATTTT. Residues: CASSVGGEPSGNTIYF.